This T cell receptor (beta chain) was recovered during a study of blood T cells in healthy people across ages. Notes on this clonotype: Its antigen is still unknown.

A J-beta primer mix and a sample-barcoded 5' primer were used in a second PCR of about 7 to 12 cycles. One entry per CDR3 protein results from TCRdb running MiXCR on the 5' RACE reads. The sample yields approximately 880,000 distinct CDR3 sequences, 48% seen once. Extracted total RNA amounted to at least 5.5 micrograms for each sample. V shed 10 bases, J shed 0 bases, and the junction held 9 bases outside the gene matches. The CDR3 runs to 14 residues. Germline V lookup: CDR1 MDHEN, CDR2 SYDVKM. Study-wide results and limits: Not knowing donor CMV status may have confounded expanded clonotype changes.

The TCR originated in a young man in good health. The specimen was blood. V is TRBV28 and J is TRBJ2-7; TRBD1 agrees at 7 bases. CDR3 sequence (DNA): TGTGCCACCCACAGGACAGGCCTCTCCTACGAGCAGTACTTC. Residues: CATHRTGLSYEQYF.